This T cell receptor (beta chain) originates from a study of blood T cell repertoires in COVID-19. Looking at the study overall: Acute and convalescent COVID-19 specimens originated in the United States, Italy and Spain. PBMCs, B-cell-depleted T cells, or T cells were the source of the cDNA or gDNA that made up the material.

This clone was seen only once. V was pared by 4 bases and J by 6 bases, with 14 bases between. The germline V gene encodes CDR1 SGDLS and CDR2 YYNGEE. The CDR3 has 15 residues. A Seattle source enrolled patients during active infection and followed them longitudinally. In the original analysis: Reference gene primer amplification yielded estimated nucleated cell counts. This table comes from immunoSEQ multiplex PCR, and its TCRdb copy is limited to in-frame clones, with some not included. The V and J calls and clone size are taken from that table; D and trimming were inferred from the DNA. The sample lists 350,000 to 450,000 clones; around 91% were seen once.

This TCR was sampled from a woman aged 40 to 50 with COVID-19, enrolled during active disease. The V gene is TRBV9, the J gene TRBJ1-6; D unclear. The sequencing sample was made of peripheral blood. This chain's CDR3 is CASSLQGGLNSPLHF. In DNA, the CDR3 is TGTGCCAGCAGCCTCCAAGGAGGGCTTAATTCACCCCTCCACTTT.